One and the same sample provided the 15 T cell receptor beta chains below, sequenced in a study of control samples from healthy donors and cancer patients. Libraries were prepared by immunoSEQ multiplex PCR; TCRdb keeps only in-frame clonotypes and omits some of them. The profile covers around 95,000 clones, with around four fifths appearing a single time and approximately 20% taken by the ten largest. The sample comprised blood. Receptors were obtained from a man aged 25-45 years in good health.

This clone showed up just a few times. The chain uses TRBV7-2 and TRBJ2-1; D might be TRBD2 (6 bases). V lost 4 bases and J 7 bases, leaving 20 bases between the germline ends. The CDR3 loop spans 16 amino acids. Germline V lookup: CDR1 SGHTA, CDR2 FQGNSA. The CDR3 spells CASSWSRDFLSNEQFF. The DNA of the CDR3 is TGTGCCAGCAGCTGGAGCCGGGACTTTTTGTCGAATGAGCAGTTCTTC.

This clone turned up a few times. The chain links TRBV3-1 (or the pseudogene TRBV3-2) to TRBJ2-7; D is unclear. Per germline, CDR1 LGHDT and CDR2 YNNKEL (reference sequence). The ends were cut back, 4 bases at V and 0 bases at J, with 13 bases in the middle. The CDR3 is 15 residues long. The DNA of the CDR3 is TGTGCCAGCAGCCTTGACGTCTTGAGCTCCTACGAGCAGTACTTC. It codes for CASSLDVLSSYEQYF.

The chain employs TRBV3-1 (or the pseudogene TRBV3-2) and TRBJ2-5; TRBD2 aligns across 12 bases. The germline CDR1 and CDR2 sequences are LGHDT and YNNKEL (reference sequence). Losses at the gene ends were 6 bases for V and 0 bases for J; bases not matched to a gene: 2. This CDR3 comprises 15 residues. The CDR3 sequence is CASSRLAGDQETQYF. The CDR3 region has the DNA TGTGCCAGCAGTCGACTAGCGGGGGACCAAGAGACCCAGTACTTC.

A few counts support this clone. V usage is TRBV5-6 and J usage is TRBJ1-1; unclear D gene. Germline loops: CDR1 SGHDT, CDR2 YYEEEE. The CDR3 covers 14 residues. Trimming removed 4 bases from V and 1 base from J, with 11 bases in between. The CDR3 protein is CASSQDRANTEAFF. Here the CDR3 DNA reads TGTGCCAGCAGCCAGGACCGAGCGAACACTGAAGCTTTCTTT.

V gene TRBV29-1 combines with J gene TRBJ1-2; D is unclear. Trimming removed 4 bases at V and 7 bases at J, with 16 bases between. Per germline, CDR1 SQVTM and CDR2 ANQGSEA. The CDR3 contains 13 residues. The CDR3 region is CSVAFQNTGGYTF. DNA for the CDR3: TGCAGCGTTGCCTTCCAGAATACGGGTGGCTACACCTTC. Full variable domain (remainder filled in from reference TRBV29-1 and TRBJ1-2): SAVISQKPSRDICQRGTSLTIQCQVDSQVTMMFWYRQQPGQSLTLIATANQGSEATYESGFVIDKFPISRPNLTFSTLTVSNMSPEDSSIYLCSVAFQNTGGYTFGSGTRLTVV.

This chain uses TRBV6-5 with TRBJ2-7; a possible D gene is TRBD1 (6 bases). V lost 1 base and J 7 bases, leaving 17 bases between the germline ends. Germline values: CDR1 MNHEY, CDR2 SVGAGI. The CDR3 loop spans 15 amino acids. CDR3 sequence (DNA): TGTGCCAGCAGTTACTTCCCAGGGGCCGTGGGGGAGCAGTACTTC. Translated: CASSYFPGAVGEQYF.

For this clone: Other DNA sequences from this sample encode an identical CDR3 as well. This chain connects TRBV12-5 to TRBJ1-2; TRBD1 matches at 8 bases. The CDR3 is made up of 16 amino acids. The V gene's germline CDR1 is LGHNT and CDR2 FRNRAP. V lost 3 bases and J lost 7; bases outside the gene matches: 13. The CDR3 DNA sequence: TGTGCTAGTGGTTTAGGGCGGGGGCAGGGGGCCGGTGGCTACACCTTC. This sequence encodes CASGLGRGQGAGGYTF.

The chain recombines TRBV5-6 with TRBJ2-5; D tentatively reads TRBD1 or TRBD2 (5 bases each). Germline assignment: CDR1 SGHDT and CDR2 YYEEEE. The CDR3 runs 15 residues. V gave up 2 bases and J gave up 2 bases, with 13 bases separating them. CDR3 DNA: TGTGCCAGCAGCTTAGGGACGCAAGCTCAAGAGACCCAGTACTTC. Translation: CASSLGTQAQETQYF.

The chain carries TRBV29-1 and TRBJ2-7, with D tentatively TRBD2 (5 bases). Trimming took 6 bases from V and 0 from J, leaving 9 bases between them. Germline V lookup: CDR1 SQVTM, CDR2 ANQGSEA. CDR3 size: 12 residues. In DNA, the CDR3 is TGCAGCGTCCGGACTGTCTCCTACGAGCAGTACTTC. The encoded protein is CSVRTVSYEQYF.

This clone has a handful of counts. In nucleotides, the CDR3 is TGTGCCAGCAGCTCCACGGACAGCCGCTTCGAAGCTTTCTTT. Residues: CASSSTDSRFEAFF. The rearrangement uses TRBV6-6 and TRBJ1-1, with D maybe TRBD1 (6 bases). CDR1 is MNHNY and CDR2 is SVGAGI in the germline V gene (reference sequence). The CDR3 spans 14 residues. V lost 6 bases and J lost 8, with 19 bases in between.

The gene calls are TRBV18 and TRBJ1-1, with a tentative D call TRBD1 (5 bases). Trimming removed 1 base at V and 3 bases at J, with 9 bases between. The CDR3 spans 14 residues. Germline V lookup: CDR1 KGHSH, CDR2 LQKENI. This CDR3 reads CASSPQGSDTEAFF. Written as DNA, the CDR3 is TGTGCCAGCTCACCACAGGGGTCGGACACTGAAGCTTTCTTT.

The chain uses TRBV19 and TRBJ1-5; 10 bases map to TRBD1. Germline V gives CDR1 LNHDA, CDR2 SQIVND (reference sequence). The CDR3 is made up of 17 amino acids. V was clipped by 4 bases and J by 3 bases; unmatched bases: 9. The CDR3 nucleotides read TGTGCCAGTAGTAGAGGACAGGGGGTCCCTTTCAATCAGCCCCAGCATTTT. Translation: CASSRGQGVPFNQPQHF.

CDR3 sequence (DNA): TGTGCCAGCAGTGAAGGGGGGGCTCGTGAAAAACTGTTTTTT. Translating it yields CASSEGGAREKLFF. V usage is TRBV25-1 and J usage is TRBJ1-4; TRBD1 might be the D (6 bases). This CDR3 spans 14 amino acids. Germline CDR1 reads MGHDK; CDR2 reads SYGVNS. Trimming removed 2 bases from V and 7 bases from J, with 11 bases in between.

V usage is TRBV4-1 and J usage is TRBJ1-4, with TRBD1 matching over 9 bases. In germline, CDR1 is MGHRA, CDR2 YSYEKL. V gave up 0 bases and J gave up 5 bases; unmatched junction bases: 1. This CDR3 region has 15 residues. The CDR3: CASSQEGTGNEKLFF. CDR3 DNA sequence: TGCGCCAGCAGCCAAGAGGGGACAGGGAATGAAAAACTGTTTTTT.

The chain joins TRBV7-3 to TRBJ2-1; D is uncertain. The CDR3 covers 16 residues. The germline gives CDR1 SGHTA, CDR2 FQGTGA. V was clipped by 1 base and J by 2 bases, with 12 bases between them. The CDR3 reads CASSLNPAPPYNEQFF. CDR3 DNA sequence: TGTGCCAGCAGCTTAAATCCAGCCCCTCCCTACAATGAGCAGTTCTTC.